These 12 T cell receptor beta chains came from one sample sequenced in a study of blood T cells in healthy people across ages. For the second PCR, which ran for 7 to 11 cycles, a sample-barcoded 5' primer and a J-beta primer mix were used. TCRdb fed the 5' RACE reads into MiXCR, producing one record per CDR3 protein. The profile shows roughly 1.9 million distinct CDR3 sequences, 35% to 50% of them singletons. Sequencing was performed on blood. The receptors originated from a human donor in good health.

This chain connects TRBV7-9 to TRBJ1-1; tentative D call: TRBD1 (5 bases). Germline values: CDR1 SEHNR, CDR2 FQNEAQ (reference sequence). V was cut by 11 bases and J by 6 bases, with 16 bases left in between. The CDR3 is 12 residues long. The DNA of the CDR3 is TGTGCCTGCGACAGAAACCTCCCTGAAGCTTTCTTT. This codes for CACDRNLPEAFF.

This clonotype has more than one count but fewer than ten. The CDR3 nucleotides are TGTGCCAGCAGAGAGCGGAGGCCTTTAGATACGCAGTATTTT. Its protein is CASRERRPLDTQYF. The chain uses TRBV11-2 and TRBJ2-3, with D maybe TRBD2 (5 bases). Trimming stripped 6 bases from V and 5 bases from J, with 15 bases between. Germline V gene data show CDR1 as SGHAT and CDR2 as FQNNGV. The CDR3 has 14 amino acids.

This clonotype is a singleton in its sample. The junction and the germline gene differ at one end; a read error may be behind it. The V call is TRBV12-3 or TRBV12-4, the J call TRBJ1-5, with D unclear. The length of the CDR3 is 14 residues. The DNA of the CDR3 is TGTGCCTGCAGCCCCGGCTTTGTTCCCTCGCCCCAGCATTTT. It yields the protein CACSPGFVPSPQHF.

This clonotype has just one count. The CDR3 reads CASSLDPGYTGELFF. CDR3 nucleotides: TGCGCCAGCAGCTTGGATCCGGGATACACCGGGGAGCTGTTTTTT. The V gene is TRBV5-1, the J gene TRBJ2-2; tentative D call: TRBD2 (5 bases). CDR1 and CDR2 from the germline V gene are SGHRS and YFSETQ. The germline V and J ends were trimmed by 0 bases and 3 bases, with 9 bases remaining between them. CDR3 size: 15 residues.

In DNA, the CDR3 is TGTGCCAGCAGCCAACTGGGGCAGCAGCCCCAGCATTTT. Encoded protein: CASSQLGQQPQHF. The chain recombines TRBV14 with TRBJ1-5; TRBD1 is a possible D gene (5 bases). Germline V gives CDR1 SGHDN, CDR2 FVKESK. V gave up 2 bases and J gave up 7 bases, with 9 bases separating them. This CDR3 is built from 13 residues.

In this sample, this clonotype turned up many times. The chain joins TRBV28 to TRBJ2-6; D is perhaps TRBD1 (5 bases). The V end was cut by 2 bases, the J end by 5 bases, with 19 bases between. This CDR3 region has 18 residues. Looked up from germline, CDR1 is MDHEN and CDR2 is SYDVKM. This chain's CDR3 is CASSLLLRQTRRANVLTF. In DNA form, the CDR3 reads TGTGCCAGCAGTTTACTTTTACGACAGACTCGGCGGGCCAACGTCCTGACTTTC.

This chain connects TRBV7-2 to TRBJ1-2; a possible D gene is TRBD1 (6 bases). Germline loops: CDR1 SGHTA, CDR2 FQGNSA. V was shortened by 4 bases and J by 5 bases, with 20 bases between the two germline ends. This CDR3 region has 16 residues. The CDR3 region is CASSSEGGRSVYGYTF. In DNA, the CDR3 is TGTGCCAGCAGCTCCGAGGGGGGACGGTCCGTATATGGCTACACCTTC.

The V gene is TRBV6-2 or TRBV6-3, the J gene TRBJ2-3; D is unclear. Trimming removed 2 bases at V and 6 bases at J, with 15 bases between. CDR1 MNHEY and CDR2 SVGEGT come from the germline V gene. This CDR3 is 15 amino acids long. The CDR3 sequence: CASSYPDPLGDTQYF. The CDR3 nucleotides are TGTGCCAGCAGTTACCCGGACCCGCTCGGGGATACGCAGTATTTT.

This clonotype came up a few times. The genes are TRBV7-3 and TRBJ2-1, with 12 bases lining up with TRBD2. The CDR3 has 15 residues. CDR1 is SGHTA and CDR2 is FQGTGA in the germline V gene. The V gene end was trimmed by 4 bases and the J gene end by 6 bases; junction bases not matched to a gene: 4. The CDR3 DNA follows: TGTGCCAGCAGCTATAGACTAGCGGGGGCCAATGAGCAGTTCTTC. Amino acids: CASSYRLAGANEQFF. The whole variable domain, filled in from reference TRBV7-3 and TRBJ2-1, reads GAGVSQTPSNKVTEKGKYVELRCDPISGHTALYWYRQSLGQGPEFLIYFQGTGAADDSGLPNDRFFAVRPEGSVSTLKIQRTERGDSAVYLCASSYRLAGANEQFFGPGTRLTVL.

The J gene is TRBJ2-3, the V gene TRBV11-1; no firm D call. V lost 5 bases and J lost 4, with 10 bases in between. CDR1 and CDR2 (germline): SGHAT, FQDESV (reference sequence). The CDR3 runs 13 residues. Written as DNA, the CDR3 is TGTGCCAGCAGCATCCTACAGTCAGATACGCAGTATTTT. Translated, it gives CASSILQSDTQYF.

The chain combines TRBV9 with TRBJ2-3; the D gene is possibly TRBD1 (6 bases). Germline-derived CDR1 and CDR2 are SGDLS and YYNGEE. V was clipped by 7 bases and J by 5 bases, with 14 bases between them. This CDR3 has 13 amino acids. Written as DNA, the CDR3 is TGTGCCAGCGGGGACACCCAGGGAGATACGCAGTATTTT. Translated, it gives CASGDTQGDTQYF.

The chain combines TRBV6-2 or TRBV6-3 with TRBJ2-7; no clear D. Per germline, CDR1 MNHEY and CDR2 SVGEGT. V was cut by 2 bases and J by 3 bases, with 8 bases left in between. This CDR3 region has 13 residues. The CDR3 here is CASSYALNYEQYF. The CDR3 DNA is TGTGCCAGCAGTTACGCCCTTAACTACGAGCAGTACTTC.